Below are 19 T cell receptor beta chains sequenced from a single sample in a study of CD8 T cells in ankylosing spondylitis. One entry per CDR3 protein, called by TCRdb with MiXCR from the 5' RACE reads. The data hold about 160,000 distinct CDR3 sequences, with around a tenth observed a single time. Sequencing was done on a sample of blood, either unsorted or a sorted T cell fraction (not recorded which). All receptors derive from a female donor with ankylosing spondylitis or in good health (not recorded which).

This clonotype was observed a few times. The V and J genes are TRBV19 and TRBJ1-1, with 8 bases that match TRBD1. From germline, CDR1 is LNHDA and CDR2 SQIVND (reference sequence). The CDR3 is 15 amino acids. V was clipped by 1 base and J by 6 bases; unmatched bases: 7. The CDR3 region is CASSIAQGASAEAFF. CDR3 DNA sequence: TGTGCCAGTAGTATAGCCCAGGGGGCGTCTGCTGAAGCTTTCTTT. Supplemented by reference TRBV19 and TRBJ1-1, the full variable domain reads DGGITQSPKYLFRKEGQNVTLSCEQNLNHDAMYWYRQDPGQGLRLIYYSQIVNDFQKGDIAEGYSVSREKKESFPLTVTSAQKNPTAFYLCASSIAQGASAEAFFGQGTRLTVV.

The rearrangement links TRBV5-6 to TRBJ2-1, with D possibly being TRBD2 (6 bases). CDR3 length: 11 residues. Trimming cost V 2 bases and J 14 bases, with 11 bases left between them. CDR1 is SGHDT and CDR2 is YYEEEE in the germline V gene. CDR3 residues: CASSFSGAEFF. The CDR3 DNA sequence: TGTGCCAGCAGCTTTAGCGGAGCTGAGTTCTTC.

This clonotype appeared many times. The CDR3, as DNA: TGTGCCAGCAGCCAAACCGGGACAGGGGGCTGGGAGCTGTTTTTT. Translation: CASSQTGTGGWELFF. The chain uses TRBV6-1 and TRBJ2-2, with 12 bases identical to TRBD1. This CDR3 is built from 15 residues. Germline assignment: CDR1 MNHNS and CDR2 SASEGT. The J segment lost 9 bases and the V segment lost 6 bases, leaving 8 bases of the junction unmatched.

J is TRBJ1-4 and V is TRBV4-3; D possibly corresponds to TRBD1 (5 bases). Per the germline V gene, CDR1 is LGHNA and CDR2 is YSLEER. The CDR3 has 12 residues. V was cut by 3 bases and J by 8 bases, with 7 bases left in between. The CDR3 sequence is CASSQGEEKLFF. Written as DNA, the CDR3 is TGCGCCAGCAGCCAGGGGGAGGAAAAACTGTTTTTT.

This chain connects TRBV10-1 to TRBJ1-1, with 7 positions matching TRBD1. The V segment lost 0 bases and the J segment 1 base; nucleotides outside the gene matches: 2. Per germline, CDR1 WNHNN and CDR2 SYGVQD (reference sequence). The CDR3 sequence is 15 residues long. CDR3 nucleotides: TGCGCCAGCAGTGAGTCGCAGGGGGGGAACACTGAAGCTTTCTTT. Translated: CASSESQGGNTEAFF.

Regarding this clonotype: This clone may be a read error of a much larger clone one base away. V gene TRBV12-3 or TRBV12-4 combines with J gene TRBJ2-7; D is undetermined. CDR3 length: 11 amino acids. The CDR3 DNA is TGTGCCTGTGGGAATTCCTGCGAGCAGTACTTC. Translating gives CACGNSCEQYF.

This chain joins TRBV18 and TRBJ1-1, with 9 nucleotides matching TRBD1. V lost 5 bases and J lost 1; bases outside the gene matches: 5. The CDR3 extends over 15 amino acids. The germline CDR1 and CDR2 sequences are KGHSH and LQKENI. CDR3 amino acids: CASSEGTGRNTEAFF. The CDR3 bases are TGTGCCAGCTCAGAAGGGACAGGGCGGAACACTGAAGCTTTCTTT.

Many counts were recorded for this clonotype. The rearrangement joins TRBV5-6 to TRBJ2-4, with D perhaps assigned TRBD1 or TRBD2 (5 bases each). CDR3 length: 13 amino acids. Germline-derived CDR1 and CDR2 are SGHDT and YYEEEE. Trimming stripped 7 bases from V and 4 bases from J, with 12 bases between. The CDR3 nucleotides are TGTGCCAGCGGTGGGGGAATTAAAAACATTCAGTACTTC. Encoded protein: CASGGGIKNIQYF.

This clonotype was recorded a few times. The V call is TRBV7-9, the J call TRBJ2-7; 10 bases fit TRBD1. CDR1 and CDR2 from the germline V gene are SEHNR and FQNEAQ (reference sequence). V was pared by 9 bases and J by 1 base, with 3 bases of the junction left unmatched. The CDR3 sequence is 13 residues long. The CDR3 spells CASQGQGSYEQYF. In DNA form, the CDR3 reads TGTGCCAGTCAGGGACAGGGGTCCTACGAGCAGTACTTC.

This chain links TRBV7-9 with TRBJ1-4; TRBD1 is a possible D gene (5 bases). The CDR3 consists of 15 residues. Germline values: CDR1 SEHNR, CDR2 FQNEAQ (reference sequence). The V end lost 5 bases, the J end lost 8 bases, and 18 bases lay between the germline ends. In DNA, the CDR3 is TGTGCCAGCAGCCCCACGGGGGTTCGAGGAGAAAAACTGTTTTTT. Protein: CASSPTGVRGEKLFF.

With respect to this clonotype: Compared with germline, one end of the junction differs, possibly owing to a read error. J is TRBJ2-5 and V is TRBV2; no firm D call. The germline CDR1 and CDR2 sequences are SNHLY and FYNNEI. The CDR3 length is 13 residues. In DNA, the CDR3 is TGTGCCAGCAGTGAAGCGAACGCGAGGACCCAGTGCTTC. Translating it yields CASSEANARTQCF.

There are many counts of this clonotype. V gene TRBV12-3 or TRBV12-4 combines with J gene TRBJ2-7; D might be TRBD2 (6 bases). Trimming took off 6 bases at V and 4 bases at J, with 16 bases between the two ends. The CDR3 has 14 amino acids. Written as DNA, the CDR3 is TGTGCCAGCAGCGGCCGGGACTGGGTTTACGAGCAGTACTTC. This translates into CASSGRDWVYEQYF.

The chain is built from TRBV5-3 and TRBJ1-1; D ambiguous. TRBV5-3 counts as an open reading frame of uncertain function. The CDR3 runs 12 residues. Trimming took 9 bases from V and 3 from J, leaving 12 bases between them. CDR3 coding DNA: TGTGCCATGAGCTTCGGGGACACTGAAGCTTTCTTT. As protein: CAMSFGDTEAFF.

This clonotype was detected a few times. The chain combines TRBV12-3 or TRBV12-4 with TRBJ2-2, with TRBD2 identical over 10 bases. The CDR3 consists of 14 residues. V was pared by 6 bases and J by 9 bases, with 7 bases of the junction left unmatched. The DNA of the CDR3 is TGTGCCAGCAGCACCAGCGGGAGGGCCAGGGAGCTGTTTTTT. Translated, it gives CASSTSGRARELFF.

The chain is built from TRBV2 and TRBJ2-1, with D possibly being TRBD1 (6 bases). Trimming cost V 8 bases and J 4 bases, with 18 bases left between them. Germline V gene sequence: CDR1 SNHLY, CDR2 FYNNEI. The CDR3 contains 15 residues. CDR3 sequence reads: CASLGPSRGYNEQFF. CDR3 bases: TGTGCCAGCCTCGGACCGAGCAGGGGTTACAATGAGCAGTTCTTC. Drawing the rest from reference TRBV2 and TRBJ2-1, the complete variable domain is EPEVTQTPSHQVTQMGQEVILRCVPISNHLYFYWYRQILGQKVEFLVSFYNNEISEKSEIFDDQFSVERPDGSNFTLKIRSTKLEDSAMYFCASLGPSRGYNEQFFGPGTRLTVL.

The gene calls are TRBV7-9 and TRBJ2-7, with TRBD2 matching over 8 bases. CDR3 length: 13 residues. Germline V gene sequence: CDR1 SEHNR, CDR2 FQNEAQ (reference sequence). V lost 5 bases and J lost 3; bases outside the gene matches: 3. The CDR3 protein is CASSEGTSYEQYF. Written as DNA, the CDR3 is TGTGCCAGCAGCGAAGGGACTAGCTACGAGCAGTACTTC.

This clonotype was recorded at least ten times. CDR3 sequence: CAIRRTGADLGYEQYF. The CDR3 DNA sequence: TGTGCCATCAGACGGACAGGGGCTGACCTCGGCTACGAGCAGTACTTC. The rearrangement links TRBV10-3 to TRBJ2-7; 9 positions agree with TRBD1. J was trimmed by 3 bases and V by 6 bases; bases with no gene match: 12. The CDR3 totals 16 residues. Germline CDR1 and CDR2: ENHRY and SYGVKD.

This clonotype was detected a few times. The chain couples TRBV12-3 or TRBV12-4 to TRBJ2-1; 14 nucleotides match TRBD2. The CDR3 covers 16 residues. Trimming took 3 bases from V and 8 from J; bases not matched to a gene: 6. Here the CDR3 reads CASSFGTSGGVYEQFF. The DNA for the CDR3 is TGTGCCAGCAGTTTTGGGACTAGCGGGGGCGTTTATGAGCAGTTCTTC.

V gene TRBV7-8 combines with J gene TRBJ2-7; 8 nucleotides match TRBD1. Per germline, CDR1 SGHVS and CDR2 FQNEAQ. CDR3 length equals 13 residues. V lost 4 bases and J lost 3; bases outside the gene matches: 2. The CDR3 spells CASSSRGLYEQYF. As DNA, the CDR3 is TGTGCCAGCAGCTCCAGGGGGCTCTACGAGCAGTACTTC.